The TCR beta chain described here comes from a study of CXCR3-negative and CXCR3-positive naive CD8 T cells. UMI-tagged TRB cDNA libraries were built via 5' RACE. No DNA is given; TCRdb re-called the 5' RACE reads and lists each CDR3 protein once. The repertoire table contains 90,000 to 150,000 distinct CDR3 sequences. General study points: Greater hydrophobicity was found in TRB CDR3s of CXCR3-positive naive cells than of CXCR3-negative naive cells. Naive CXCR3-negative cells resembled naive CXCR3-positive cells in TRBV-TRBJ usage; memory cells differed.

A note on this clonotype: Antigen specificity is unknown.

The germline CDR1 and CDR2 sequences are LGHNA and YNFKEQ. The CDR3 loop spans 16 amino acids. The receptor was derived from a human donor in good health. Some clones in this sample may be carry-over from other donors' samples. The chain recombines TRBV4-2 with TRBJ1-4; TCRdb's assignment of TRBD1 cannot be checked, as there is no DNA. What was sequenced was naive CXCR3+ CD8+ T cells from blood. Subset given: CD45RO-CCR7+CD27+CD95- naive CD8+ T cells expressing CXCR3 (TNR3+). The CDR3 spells CASSQEGPGTVEKLFF.